This T cell receptor (beta chain) is drawn from a study of blood T cell repertoires in COVID-19. Overall study: Sample material is recorded as cDNA or gDNA derived from T cells, B-cell-depleted T cells, or PBMCs.

Residents of approximately 25 US areas, aged about 18 to 95 years, made up the participants. The protocol was immunoSEQ multiplex PCR, while the TCRdb copy is restricted to in-frame clones and leaves out a portion. The top ten hold 0.86% of the sample, which has under 450,000 clones, approximately 90% seen once. Specimen: PBMCs or T cells enriched from blood (not recorded which). This clonotype was obtained from a woman in her thirties or forties who had been exposed to COVID-19.

In DNA, the CDR3 is TGTGCCAGTAGTATCGGAGGGTTCAATGAAAAACTGTTTTTT. Its translation: CASSIGGFNEKLFF. The V gene is TRBV19, the J gene TRBJ1-4, with unresolved D. Germline V gene data show CDR1 as LNHDA and CDR2 as SQIVND (reference sequence). V lost 3 bases, J lost 5 bases, and 10 bases lay in between. The CDR3 sequence is 14 residues long.